The 24 T cell receptor beta chains in this list originate from one sample, sequenced in a study of blood T cell repertoires in COVID-19. Data came from immunoSEQ multiplex PCR; TCRdb stores just in-frame clones and leaves some out. This table has 110,000 or so clones, 85% to 90% appearing once. What was sequenced was peripheral blood. Receptors were obtained from a woman aged 50 to 65 with acute or convalescent COVID-19.

The J gene is TRBJ1-6, the V gene TRBV3-1 (or the pseudogene TRBV3-2); no clear D. V lost 0 bases and J 10 bases, leaving 7 bases between the germline ends. Germline CDR1 and CDR2: LGHDT and YNNKEL (reference sequence). CDR3 length: 13 residues. The CDR3 here is CASSQEGLSPLHF. The CDR3 DNA sequence: TGTGCCAGCAGCCAAGAGGGCCTATCACCCCTCCACTTT.

The table lists this clone with a count of one. The chain uses TRBV5-1 and TRBJ1-6, with a possible D match to TRBD1 (6 bases). Trimming shortened V by 5 bases and J by 7 bases, and 10 bases separated the two germline ends. Germline lookup yields CDR1 SGHRS and CDR2 YFSETQ. The CDR3 is 13 amino acids. The CDR3 DNA sequence: TGCGCCAGCAGACGGACAGCAAATTCACCCCTCCACTTT. This translates into CASRRTANSPLHF.

The rearrangement links TRBV11-2 to TRBJ1-2; the D is unclear. This CDR3 has 13 residues. Germline loops: CDR1 SGHAT, CDR2 FQNNGV. V was trimmed by 7 bases and J by 4 bases, leaving 13 bases between them. CDR3 sequence: CASTSSGPYGYTF. DNA for the CDR3: TGTGCCAGCACCTCAAGCGGCCCCTATGGCTACACCTTC.

This clone has a single count. The chain employs TRBV5-1 and TRBJ2-6; no firm D call. Germline V gives CDR1 SGHRS, CDR2 YFSETQ. The length of the CDR3 is 14 residues. V was cut by 6 bases and J by 0 bases, with 7 bases left in between. CDR3 sequence (DNA): TGCGCCAGCAATATAAACTCTGGGGCCAACGTCCTGACTTTC. It translates to CASNINSGANVLTF.

The V gene is TRBV18, the J gene TRBJ2-2, with a tentative D call TRBD1 (6 bases). The length of the CDR3 is 15 residues. Germline loops: CDR1 KGHSH, CDR2 LQKENI. V lost 1 base to trimming and J lost 2 bases, with 8 bases between them. This CDR3 reads CASSPQGHNTGELFF. Written as DNA, the CDR3 is TGTGCCAGCTCACCACAGGGACACAACACCGGGGAGCTGTTTTTT.

The chain has TRBV18 and TRBJ1-2; D is perhaps TRBD1 (6 bases). Germline V CDR1 and CDR2: KGHSH, LQKENI. This CDR3 is 14 amino acids long. Trimming left V 6 bases short and J 2 bases short, with 13 bases between. CDR3 DNA: TGTGCCAGCTCCTTCAGAGGACAGAACTATGGCTACACCTTC. This codes for CASSFRGQNYGYTF.

J is TRBJ2-5 and V is TRBV5-4; a possible D gene is TRBD1 (6 bases). The CDR3 consists of 14 residues. V lost 3 bases to trimming and J lost 1 base, with 10 bases between them. CDR1 and CDR2 from the germline V gene are SGHNT and YYREEE (reference sequence). CDR3 region: CASSSPTGQETQYF. In DNA form, the CDR3 reads TGTGCCAGCAGCTCCCCGACAGGCCAAGAGACCCAGTACTTC.

The chain couples TRBV3-1 (or the pseudogene TRBV3-2) to TRBJ2-3; a possible D gene is TRBD2 (6 bases). The CDR3 is made up of 12 amino acids. The germline gives CDR1 LGHDT, CDR2 YNNKEL (reference sequence). Trimming removed 0 bases at V and 11 bases at J, with 9 bases between. The CDR3 protein is CASSQDGDLQYF. CDR3 bases: TGTGCCAGCAGCCAAGATGGGGACTTGCAGTATTTT.

V usage is TRBV2 and J usage is TRBJ1-1; D is uncertain. CDR3 size: 10 residues. Per the germline V gene, CDR1 is SNHLY and CDR2 is FYNNEI. In DNA form, the CDR3 reads TGTGCGAGTTTTCGGACTGAAGCTTTCTTT. Its protein is CASFRTEAFF.

The chain joins TRBV9 to TRBJ2-3, with 7 bases aligning to TRBD2. V was pared by 0 bases and J by 3 bases, with 7 bases of the junction left unmatched. Germline-derived CDR1 and CDR2 are SGDLS and YYNGEE. CDR3 length equals 16 residues. CDR3 loop: CASSVEGGRGTDTQYF. For the CDR3, the DNA is TGTGCCAGCAGCGTAGAAGGAGGGAGGGGTACAGATACGCAGTATTTT.

The genes are TRBV6-1 and TRBJ1-6, with no clear D. V was clipped by 3 bases and J by 9 bases, with 12 bases between them. Germline CDR1 reads MNHNS; CDR2 reads SASEGT. There are 14 residues in the CDR3. The CDR3 region is CASSDELRGSPLHF. CDR3 in DNA: TGTGCCAGCAGTGATGAATTGCGGGGTTCACCCCTCCACTTT.

The chain links TRBV3-1 (or the pseudogene TRBV3-2) to TRBJ2-3, with no clear D. Trimming pared 0 bases from V and 5 bases from J, leaving 12 bases between. CDR1 and CDR2 (germline): LGHDT, YNNKEL (reference sequence). The CDR3 consists of 15 residues. The CDR3 loop reads CASSQEFVDRDTQYF. The CDR3 coding sequence is TGTGCCAGCAGCCAAGAATTCGTTGATAGAGATACGCAGTATTTT.

This sequence joins TRBV4-1 and TRBJ1-1; D is perhaps TRBD1 (5 bases). This CDR3 is built from 13 residues. Per the germline V gene, CDR1 is MGHRA and CDR2 is YSYEKL. V lost 4 bases, J lost 2 bases, and 8 bases lay in between. CDR3 DNA: TGCGCCAGCAGCCCGGGGGGTAACACTGAAGCTTTCTTT. This gives the protein CASSPGGNTEAFF.

This chain uses TRBV19 with TRBJ1-5, with 8 bases aligning to TRBD1. This CDR3 has 17 amino acids. Germline trimming cut 11 bases from V and 6 bases from J; bases unmatched to any gene: 21. Germline lookup yields CDR1 LNHDA and CDR2 SQIVND (reference sequence). In nucleotides, the CDR3 is TGTGCCGCAAGACCGACAGGGGCGGGGGGGCAAGGTCAGCCCCAGCATTTT. It codes for CAARPTGAGGQGQPQHF. The full variable domain, its missing parts supplied by reference TRBV19 and TRBJ1-5, is DGGITQSPKYLFRKEGQNVTLSCEQNLNHDAMYWYRQDPGQGLRLIYYSQIVNDFQKGDIAEGYSVSREKKESFPLTVTSAQKNPTAFYLCAARPTGAGGQGQPQHFGDGTRLSIL.

This clone was seen a few times. The chain joins TRBV4-3 to TRBJ1-2, with D unclear. Germline loops: CDR1 LGHNA, CDR2 YSLEER. This CDR3 is built from 14 residues. Trimming removed 4 bases from V and 3 bases from J, with 12 bases in between. CDR3: CASSPNLKDYGYTF. CDR3 coding DNA: TGCGCCAGCAGCCCCAACCTAAAAGACTATGGCTACACCTTC.

The genes are TRBV27 and TRBJ2-7, with 10 bases matching TRBD1. Trimming took 5 bases from V and 2 from J; bases not matched to a gene: 18. The CDR3 is 19 amino acids. Germline loops: CDR1 MNHEY, CDR2 SMNVEV (reference sequence). The CDR3: CASSPRRDRGLTIPYEQYF. The CDR3 coding sequence is TGTGCCAGCAGTCCCCGGCGGGACAGGGGCCTCACTATCCCCTACGAGCAGTACTTC.

J is TRBJ2-7 and V is TRBV4-1, with D possibly TRBD1 on 6 matching bases. Trimming took off 4 bases at V and 5 bases at J, with 18 bases between the two ends. The CDR3 is made up of 15 amino acids. The V gene's germline CDR1 is MGHRA and CDR2 YSYEKL. Written as DNA, the CDR3 is TGCGCCAGCAGCCGGCAGGTGCAGGGGTACAACGAGCAGTACTTC. It codes for CASSRQVQGYNEQYF.

This chain uses TRBV28 with TRBJ1-1; D is unclear. This CDR3 has 15 residues. The V end was cut by 7 bases, the J end by 0 bases, with 15 bases between. The germline V gene has CDR1 MDHEN and CDR2 SYDVKM. CDR3 sequence (DNA): TGTGCCAGCATCGCCGAGGGTTATATGAACACTGAAGCTTTCTTT. It is translated as CASIAEGYMNTEAFF.

CDR3 protein: CASSQGRSSNQPQHF. The DNA of the CDR3 is TGTGCCAGCAGCCAAGGGCGGTCTAGCAATCAGCCCCAGCATTTT. The chain recombines TRBV3-1 (or the pseudogene TRBV3-2) with TRBJ1-5; unclear D gene. The ends were cut back, 1 base at V and 0 bases at J, with 7 bases in the middle. The CDR3 sequence is 15 residues long. Germline loops: CDR1 LGHDT, CDR2 YNNKEL (reference sequence).

The chain employs TRBV19 and TRBJ1-1; no reliable D call. The CDR3 consists of 13 residues. The germline V gene encodes CDR1 LNHDA and CDR2 SQIVND (reference sequence). The ends were cut back, 4 bases at V and 0 bases at J, with 6 bases in the middle. CDR3: CASSSLVNTEAFF. CDR3 sequence (DNA): TGTGCCAGTAGTAGTTTAGTGAACACTGAAGCTTTCTTT.

The chain links TRBV28 to TRBJ2-1; tentative D call: TRBD1 (6 bases). CDR1 is MDHEN, CDR2 SYDVKM, per germline. The length of the CDR3 is 15 residues. The ends were cut back, 6 bases at V and 10 bases at J, with 22 bases in the middle. The CDR3 nucleotides are TGTGCCAGCAGCACTGGACAGCTAAAATTCTTGGAGCAGTTCTTC. Protein product: CASSTGQLKFLEQFF.

CDR3 nucleotide sequence: TGTGCCAGTAGGGGACAGAGACCGGAGACTGAAGCTTTCTTT. This codes for CASRGQRPETEAFF. V usage is TRBV19 and J usage is TRBJ1-1; 7 bases fit TRBD1. CDR1 and CDR2 (germline): LNHDA, SQIVND (reference sequence). Trimming removed 6 bases from V and 5 bases from J; junction bases left unmatched: 9. The CDR3 extends over 14 amino acids.

J is TRBJ1-1 and V is TRBV7-2; no firm D call. The CDR3 covers 17 residues. Trimming removed 2 bases at V and 0 bases at J, with 16 bases between. Germline values: CDR1 SGHTA, CDR2 FQGNSA. The CDR3 here is CASSLNSDLRVNTEAFF. CDR3 coding DNA: TGTGCCAGCAGCTTAAACTCGGACCTGAGGGTGAACACTGAAGCTTTCTTT.

The CDR3 loop reads CASSPSSYEQYF. In DNA form, the CDR3 reads TGTGCCAGCAGCCCCAGCTCCTACGAGCAGTACTTC. The J gene is TRBJ2-7, the V gene TRBV3-1 (or the pseudogene TRBV3-2), with no clear D. CDR1 and CDR2 (germline): LGHDT, YNNKEL (reference sequence). V was shortened by 4 bases and J by 0 bases, with 4 bases between the two germline ends. There are 12 residues in the CDR3.